A single sample is the source of the 30 T cell receptor beta chains below, sequenced in a study of T cells after yellow fever vaccination. A single record per CDR3 protein comes from TCRdb applying MiXCR to the 5' RACE reads. The sample lists fewer than 450,000 distinct CDR3 sequences, 4% occurring once. This sample comprised PBMCs, obtained 5 days after the yellow fever booster vaccination. The receptor source for this set is a young man who received the YFV17D yellow fever vaccine.

This clonotype showed up just a few times. The chain recombines TRBV3-1 with TRBJ2-5, with no clear D. The germline V gene has CDR1 LGHDT and CDR2 YNNKEL (reference sequence). There are 14 residues in the CDR3. V was clipped by 0 bases and J by 5 bases, with 10 bases between them. CDR3 nucleotide sequence: TGTGCCAGCAGCCAAGATTTATTTTCGGAGACCCAGTACTTC. This gives the protein CASSQDLFSETQYF.

This clonotype was picked up many times. The chain couples TRBV18 to TRBJ1-1; D is perhaps TRBD1 (6 bases). This CDR3 contains 14 residues. Germline loops: CDR1 KGHSH, CDR2 LQKENI. Trimming stripped 3 bases from V and 1 base from J, with 9 bases between. CDR3 DNA sequence: TGTGCCAGCTCACCCCGGACAGCGAACACTGAAGCTTTCTTT. Its translation: CASSPRTANTEAFF.

This clonotype came up many times. The V gene is TRBV19, the J gene TRBJ1-5; 7 bases line up with TRBD1. Germline V gene sequence: CDR1 LNHDA, CDR2 SQIVND (reference sequence). With 6 bases clipped from V and 5 bases from J, the junction kept 7 bases outside the gene matches. This CDR3 contains 14 residues. CDR3 sequence: CASRRTGGDQPQHF. The CDR3 nucleotides read TGTGCCAGTAGAAGGACAGGCGGCGATCAGCCCCAGCATTTT.

This clonotype has a count of ten or more. The chain has TRBV7-3 and TRBJ1-2; unclear D gene. CDR1 is SGHTA and CDR2 is FQGTGA in the germline V gene. This CDR3 is built from 15 residues. Trimming removed 5 bases from V and 2 bases from J, with 15 bases in between. The CDR3 protein is CASSPWSGSNYGYTF. The DNA of the CDR3 is TGTGCCAGCAGCCCCTGGTCGGGGTCCAACTATGGCTACACCTTC. Variable domain in full (rest from reference TRBV7-3 and TRBJ1-2): GAGVSQTPSNKVTEKGKYVELRCDPISGHTALYWYRQSLGQGPEFLIYFQGTGAADDSGLPNDRFFAVRPEGSVSTLKIQRTERGDSAVYLCASSPWSGSNYGYTFGSGTRLTVV.

This clonotype was seen repeatedly, ten times or more. For the CDR3, the DNA is TGCGCCAGCAGCCAGGGACAGGGGGTGAACACTGAAGCTTTCTTT. It translates to CASSQGQGVNTEAFF. The chain is built from TRBV4-1 and TRBJ1-1; 11 bases are a match to TRBD1. The V and J ends lost 3 bases and 0 bases, in that order; junction bases with no gene match: 0. This CDR3 is built from 15 residues. Germline CDR1 and CDR2: MGHRA and YSYEKL.

This clonotype was detected ten times or more. The rearrangement links TRBV5-1 to TRBJ2-3; TRBD2 agrees at 8 bases. CDR3 length: 14 residues. CDR1 and CDR2 (germline): SGHRS, YFSETQ. J gave up 4 bases and V 2 bases, and 3 bases lay outside the gene matches. CDR3 sequence reads: CASSFGGAADTQYF. CDR3 sequence (DNA): TGCGCCAGCAGCTTCGGGGGGGCTGCAGATACGCAGTATTTT.

A few counts support this clonotype. The V and J genes are TRBV27 and TRBJ2-1; 8 bases are a match to TRBD2. Trimming at V came to 7 bases and at J to 1 base, leaving 3 bases not matched to a gene. The CDR3 totals 14 residues. CDR1 MNHEY and CDR2 SMNVEV come from the germline V gene (reference sequence). CDR3 loop: CASTIAGSYNEQFF. In nucleotides, the CDR3 is TGTGCCAGCACCATAGCGGGGTCCTACAATGAGCAGTTCTTC.

The chain uses TRBV20-1 and TRBJ2-3, with 7 nucleotides matching TRBD2. The germline V gene encodes CDR1 DFQATT and CDR2 SNEGSKA (reference sequence). The CDR3 covers 15 residues. V was clipped by 4 bases and J by 2 bases; unmatched bases: 9. The CDR3 protein is CSAIFSGYTTDTQYF. CDR3 coding DNA: TGCAGTGCTATTTTTAGCGGGTATACCACAGATACGCAGTATTTT.

Ten or more counts support this clonotype. The rearrangement links TRBV7-2 to TRBJ1-1; possibly TRBD1 for D (5 bases). In germline, CDR1 is SGHTA, CDR2 FQGNSA. The CDR3 sequence is 16 residues long. The ends were cut back, 1 base at V and 0 bases at J, with 12 bases in the middle. This chain's CDR3 is CASSLVPGRMNTEAFF. The CDR3 DNA is TGTGCCAGCAGCTTAGTTCCGGGACGGATGAACACTGAAGCTTTCTTT.

The table lists this clonotype with a few counts. CDR3 residues: CASSLTTGPDTQYF. Here the CDR3 DNA reads TGTGCCAGCAGCTTAACGACAGGGCCAGATACGCAGTATTTT. This chain connects TRBV7-9 to TRBJ2-3; 7 bases align to TRBD1. Germline V gene lookup returns CDR1 SEHNR and CDR2 FQNEAQ (reference sequence). CDR3 length: 14 amino acids. The V segment lost 2 bases and the J segment 4 bases; nucleotides outside the gene matches: 3.

This clonotype was observed a few times. The chain is built from TRBV3-1 and TRBJ2-5; 13 nucleotides line up with TRBD2. V lost 2 bases and J lost 4; bases outside the gene matches: 4. Germline CDR1 and CDR2: LGHDT and YNNKEL (reference sequence). This CDR3 region has 16 residues. CDR3 bases: TGTGCCAGCAGCCAACGGACTAGCGGGGGTGGAGAGACCCAGTACTTC. Translated, it gives CASSQRTSGGGETQYF.

This chain's CDR3 is CASTRWDTQYF. Written as DNA, the CDR3 is TGTGCCAGCACCCGCTGGGATACGCAGTATTTT. The V call is TRBV12-3 or TRBV12-4, the J call TRBJ2-3, with no clear D. There are 11 residues in the CDR3. The V gene lost 7 bases and the J gene lost 6 bases, with 8 bases spanning the gap.

This clonotype was counted ten times or more. The chain couples TRBV25-1 to TRBJ1-6; D perhaps matches TRBD1 (6 bases). This CDR3 has 16 amino acids. V was shortened by 5 bases and J by 8 bases, with 19 bases between the two germline ends. In germline, CDR1 is MGHDK, CDR2 SYGVNS. CDR3 protein: CASSLERRGHYSPLHF. CDR3 bases: TGTGCCAGCAGTCTCGAGCGTAGGGGACACTATTCACCCCTCCACTTT. The whole variable domain, filled in from reference TRBV25-1 and TRBJ1-6, reads EADIYQTPRYLVIGTGKKITLECSQTMGHDKMYWYQQDPGMELHLIHYSYGVNSTEKGDLSSESTVSRIRTEHFPLTLESARPSHTSQYLCASSLERRGHYSPLHFGNGTRLTVT.

In its sample, this clonotype was seen a few times. DNA of the CDR3: TGTGCCAGCAGCCAAGAGGTTCAGGCGCGGGGCAACACTGAAGCTTTCTTT. Protein product: CASSQEVQARGNTEAFF. The chain combines TRBV4-2 with TRBJ1-1; a weak D match, TRBD1 (5 bases). V lost 0 bases and J lost 2, with 16 bases in between. The germline CDR1 and CDR2 sequences are LGHNA and YNFKEQ. The CDR3 covers 17 residues.

This clonotype appeared a few times. The rearrangement uses TRBV6-5 and TRBJ1-1; 10 nucleotides match TRBD1. Germline values: CDR1 MNHEY, CDR2 SVGAGI. The V and J ends lost 7 bases and 1 base, in that order; junction bases with no gene match: 15. The CDR3 covers 18 residues. The CDR3 DNA is TGTGCCAGCAAAACCCTCCGGGACAGGGGCTTTCCGAACACTGAAGCTTTCTTT. It is translated as CASKTLRDRGFPNTEAFF.

This clonotype has a handful of counts. V and J are TRBV19 and TRBJ2-6; D possibly corresponds to TRBD1 (6 bases). This CDR3 region has 22 residues. Germline values: CDR1 LNHDA, CDR2 SQIVND (reference sequence). V was clipped by 2 bases and J by 0 bases, with 26 bases between them. The CDR3 DNA is TGTGCCAGTAGTATAACCTTCAAACGACCCCGGGACATATACTCTGGGGCCAACGTCCTGACTTTC. It translates to CASSITFKRPRDIYSGANVLTF.

This clonotype has more than one count but fewer than ten. V is TRBV4-1 and J is TRBJ2-1; D remains ambiguous. Looked up from germline, CDR1 is MGHRA and CDR2 is YSYEKL. This CDR3 comprises 15 residues. V lost 2 bases and J 8 bases, leaving 16 bases between the germline ends. CDR3 amino acids: CASSQLASSVHEQFF. The CDR3 DNA reads as TGCGCCAGCAGCCAACTCGCCTCGAGCGTCCATGAGCAGTTCTTC.

This chain joins TRBV10-3 and TRBJ1-5; the D gene is possibly TRBD1 (5 bases). Deletions cut 2 bases from V and 6 bases from J, with 14 bases between. CDR1 and CDR2 from the germline V gene are ENHRY and SYGVKD. The CDR3 totals 15 residues. CDR3 DNA: TGTGCCATCAGTGAGGAATGGGGGGAGAGTCAGCCCCAGCATTTT. Protein sequence: CAISEEWGESQPQHF.

The V and J genes are TRBV6-5 and TRBJ2-3, with a tentative D call TRBD1 (5 bases). CDR3 size: 15 residues. In germline, CDR1 is MNHEY, CDR2 SVGAGI. Trimming took off 6 bases at V and 5 bases at J, with 18 bases between the two ends. CDR3 DNA sequence: TGTGCCAGCAGCCTTGGGGCAAGCGCCAGAGATACGCAGTATTTT. Translating it yields CASSLGASARDTQYF.

This clonotype was detected a few times. The chain combines TRBV11-2 with TRBJ2-7, with D maybe TRBD2 (5 bases). Germline loops: CDR1 SGHAT, CDR2 FQNNGV. This CDR3 has 13 residues. V was trimmed by 5 bases and J by 6 bases, leaving 14 bases between them. The CDR3 DNA reads TGTGCCAGCAGCCCGGACCGCGGAGGCGAGCAGTACTTC. Protein product: CASSPDRGGEQYF.

V is TRBV18 and J is TRBJ1-5; TRBD1 is a possible D gene (5 bases). Germline V lookup: CDR1 KGHSH, CDR2 LQKENI. CDR3 length equals 14 residues. V lost 6 bases to trimming and J lost 14 bases, with 23 bases between them. The CDR3, as DNA: TGTGCCAGCTCTCCCCCCTCCGTACAGGCCATCAAGCATTTT. Translating it yields CASSPPSVQAIKHF.

This clonotype was seen more than once but under ten times. CDR3 coding DNA: TGTGCCAGCAGCAGGGGGGACAGGAGCGAGCAGTACGTC. Translation gives CASSRGDRSEQYV. The V gene is TRBV5-6, the J gene TRBJ2-7; 8 bases map to TRBD1. The CDR3 is 13 residues long. The V gene's germline CDR1 is SGHDT and CDR2 YYEEEE. Trimming at V came to 4 bases and at J to 6 bases, leaving 6 bases not matched to a gene.

This clonotype was seen repeatedly, ten times or more. The chain joins TRBV9 to TRBJ1-1, with D hard to call. This CDR3 is built from 16 residues. Per germline, CDR1 SGDLS and CDR2 YYNGEE. V lost 3 bases and J 0 bases, leaving 15 bases between the germline ends. The CDR3 DNA reads TGTGCCAGCAGCGCCTCGGCCGGTCTATTGAACACTGAAGCTTTCTTT. Translating gives CASSASAGLLNTEAFF.

This clonotype was seen more than once but under ten times. J is TRBJ2-7 and V is TRBV7-2, with D maybe TRBD1 (6 bases). The CDR3 length is 15 residues. With 1 base removed from V and 5 bases from J, the gap between germline ends came to 15 bases. From germline, CDR1 is SGHTA and CDR2 FQGNSA. Here the CDR3 reads CASSLEHRVLHEQYF. CDR3 bases: TGTGCCAGCAGCTTAGAGCACAGGGTTCTACACGAGCAGTACTTC.

This clonotype was seen at least ten times. The rearrangement joins TRBV6-4 to TRBJ2-2, with D perhaps being TRBD1 or TRBD2 (6 bases each). The germline V gene encodes CDR1 MRHNA and CDR2 SNTAGT. The CDR3 sequence is 16 residues long. Trimming stripped 0 bases from V and 4 bases from J, with 12 bases between. The CDR3 nucleotides are TGTGCCAGCAGTGACTCGAGGGGGGTCTCCACCGGGGAGCTGTTTTTT. Residues: CASSDSRGVSTGELFF.

The CDR3 region has the DNA TGTGCCAGCAGCGAAGACAGGGTCGGCAATCAGCCCCAGCATTTT. Its translation is CASSEDRVGNQPQHF. The chain employs TRBV7-8 and TRBJ1-5; 7 nucleotides align to TRBD1. The CDR3 runs 15 residues. Germline values: CDR1 SGHVS, CDR2 FQNEAQ. V was pared by 5 bases and J by 2 bases, with 6 bases of the junction left unmatched.

This clonotype was picked up a small number of times. The rearrangement links TRBV20-1 to TRBJ2-3; no definite D call. V lost 0 bases, J lost 1 base, and 8 bases lay in between. Germline CDR1 and CDR2: DFQATT and SNEGSKA (reference sequence). This CDR3 is built from 14 residues. CDR3 in amino acids: CSAREGLGTDTQYF. CDR3 in DNA: TGCAGTGCTAGAGAGGGCCTTGGCACAGATACGCAGTATTTT.

This clonotype has just a few counts. The gene calls are TRBV11-3 and TRBJ2-1; TRBD1 matches 11 bases. This CDR3 is 17 amino acids long. V shed 6 bases, J shed 4 bases, and the junction held 11 bases outside the gene matches. Germline assignment: CDR1 SGHNT and CDR2 YENEEA. Here the CDR3 reads CASSFRNGQGAYNEQFF. As DNA, the CDR3 is TGTGCCAGCAGTTTTCGAAACGGACAGGGGGCATACAATGAGCAGTTCTTC. Using reference TRBV11-3 and TRBJ2-1 for the parts outside the CDR3, the full variable domain is EAGVVQSPRYKIIEKKQPVAFWCNPISGHNTLYWYLQNLGQGPELLIRYENEEAVDDSQLPKDRFSAERLKGVDSTLKIQPAELGDSAVYLCASSFRNGQGAYNEQFFGPGTRLTVL.

This clonotype was counted many times. The rearrangement uses TRBV5-1 and TRBJ2-3; no clear D. V gave up 4 bases and J gave up 2 bases, with 11 bases separating them. This CDR3 comprises 14 residues. CDR1 is SGHRS and CDR2 is YFSETQ in the germline V gene. The CDR3 loop reads CASSMESPTDTQYF. CDR3 DNA sequence: TGCGCCAGCAGCATGGAGTCGCCCACAGATACGCAGTATTTT.

The J gene is TRBJ2-2, the V gene TRBV10-2; D ambiguous. Germline CDR1 is WSHSY and CDR2 is SAAADI. V lost 7 bases and J 1 base, leaving 10 bases between the germline ends. The CDR3 loop spans 14 amino acids. The CDR3 coding sequence is TGCGCCAGCAAAGCGCAGAAGAACACCGGGGAGCTGTTTTTT. Its translation: CASKAQKNTGELFF.